This T cell receptor (beta chain) was captured by sequencing in a study of blood T cell repertoires in COVID-19. Study background: Sites across the United States, Italy and Spain contributed samples from acute and convalescent COVID-19. PBMCs, B-cell-depleted T cells, or T cells were the source of the cDNA or gDNA that made up the material.

The authors' processing: Researchers report that nucleated cell counts were estimated from reference gene primer amplification. This table comes from immunoSEQ multiplex PCR, and its TCRdb copy is limited to in-frame clones, with some not included. From that table come the V and J calls and clone size; the DNA was used to work out D and trimming. The sample lists about 100,000 clones, 80% to 90% occurring once. Source material: peripheral blood. This clonotype originated in a woman in her twenties or thirties with acute or convalescent COVID-19.

The CDR3 region has the DNA TGTGCCAGCAGCGTAGAACCCTCCTACTACGAGCAGTACTTC. Translation: CASSVEPSYYEQYF. This rearrangement joins TRBV9 to TRBJ2-7; no reliable D call. This CDR3 has 14 residues. Germline lookup yields CDR1 SGDLS and CDR2 YYNGEE. Trimming stripped 0 bases from V and 3 bases from J, with 10 bases between.